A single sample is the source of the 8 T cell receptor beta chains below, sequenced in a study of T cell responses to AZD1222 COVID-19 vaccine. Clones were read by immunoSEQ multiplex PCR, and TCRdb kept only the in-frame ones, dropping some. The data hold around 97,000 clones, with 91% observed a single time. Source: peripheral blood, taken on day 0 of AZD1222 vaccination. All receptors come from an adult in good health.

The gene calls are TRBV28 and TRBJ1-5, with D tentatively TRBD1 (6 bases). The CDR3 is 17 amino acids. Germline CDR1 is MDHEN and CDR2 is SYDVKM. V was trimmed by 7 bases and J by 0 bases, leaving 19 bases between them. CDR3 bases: TGTGCCAGCACCACGGGGGGGGCCGGGTATAGCAATCAGCCCCAGCATTTT. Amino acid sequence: CASTTGGAGYSNQPQHF.

CDR3 coding DNA: TGTGCCAGCAGCTTAGGGCCCCCTAGCGGGAGTAGCACAGATACGCAGTATTTT. Its protein product is CASSLGPPSGSSTDTQYF. The genes are TRBV7-2 and TRBJ2-3; 10 bases align to TRBD2. The CDR3 spans 18 residues. V shed 1 base and J 0 bases; nucleotides not matched to a gene: 7. Germline loops: CDR1 SGHTA, CDR2 FQGNSA.

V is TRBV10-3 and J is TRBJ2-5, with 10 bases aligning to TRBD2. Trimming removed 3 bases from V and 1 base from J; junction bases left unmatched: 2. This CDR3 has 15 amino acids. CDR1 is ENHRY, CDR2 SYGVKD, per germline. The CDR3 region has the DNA TGTGCCATCAGTGAAGGGACTAGCGCCCAAGAGACCCAGTACTTC. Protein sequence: CAISEGTSAQETQYF.

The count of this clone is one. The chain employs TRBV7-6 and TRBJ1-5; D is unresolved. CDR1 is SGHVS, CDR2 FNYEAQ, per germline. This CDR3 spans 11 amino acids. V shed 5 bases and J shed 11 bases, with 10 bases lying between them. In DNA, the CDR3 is TGTGCCAGCAGCGAAGGATGGGCCCAGCATTTT. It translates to CASSEGWAQHF.

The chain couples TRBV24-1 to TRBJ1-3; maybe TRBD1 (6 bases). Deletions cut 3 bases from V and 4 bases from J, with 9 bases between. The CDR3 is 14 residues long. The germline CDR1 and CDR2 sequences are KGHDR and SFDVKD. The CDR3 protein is CATSDQGPGNTIYF. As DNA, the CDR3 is TGTGCCACCAGTGATCAGGGGCCAGGAAACACCATATATTTT.

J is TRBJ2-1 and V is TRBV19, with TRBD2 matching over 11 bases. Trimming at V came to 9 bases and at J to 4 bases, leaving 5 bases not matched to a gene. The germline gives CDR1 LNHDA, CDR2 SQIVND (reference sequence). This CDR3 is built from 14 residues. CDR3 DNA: TGTGCCAGCGGAGGGACTAGCGGATACAATGAGCAGTTCTTC. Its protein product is CASGGTSGYNEQFF.

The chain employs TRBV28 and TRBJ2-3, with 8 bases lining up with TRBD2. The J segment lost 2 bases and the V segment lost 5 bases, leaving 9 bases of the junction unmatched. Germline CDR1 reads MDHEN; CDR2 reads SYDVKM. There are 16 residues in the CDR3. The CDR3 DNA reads TGTGCCAGCAGTGAGCGTAGCGGGGCTGTCACAGATACGCAGTATTTT. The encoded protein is CASSERSGAVTDTQYF.

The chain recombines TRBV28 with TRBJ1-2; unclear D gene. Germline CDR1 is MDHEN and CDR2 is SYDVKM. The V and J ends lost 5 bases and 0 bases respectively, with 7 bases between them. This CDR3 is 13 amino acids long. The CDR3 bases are TGTGCCAGCAGTCTCATAGCTAACTATGGCTACACCTTC. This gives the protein CASSLIANYGYTF.